The clone carrying this T cell receptor (beta chain) was picked up many times. As yet, its antigen is unknown. Thyroid surgery took place with no prior treatment in any patient. The CDR3 has 14 residues. The ends were cut back, 2 bases at V and 3 bases at J, with 8 bases in the middle. Per the germline V gene, CDR1 is MNHEY and CDR2 is SVGAGI. The entry originates in a study of metastatic and nonmetastatic thyroid tumors. Findings of the study overall: Significantly higher TCR beta diversity was reportedly seen in malignant thyroid tumors than benign nodules, in blood and tumor.

TCRdb re-called the PCR reads through MiXCR. The data show about 82,000 clones, around an eighth seen once. J is TRBJ1-5 and V is TRBV6-5; D not certain. The origin of this receptor is a female donor with papillary thyroid cancer or a benign thyroid nodule (not recorded which). Some clones in this sample may be carry-over from other donors' samples. Specimen: tumor tissue. In nucleotides, the CDR3 is TGTGCCAGCAGTTACACCGGGAACAATCAGCCCCAGCATTTT. Protein: CASSYTGNNQPQHF.